A selection of T cell receptor beta chains follows, all from one sample in a study of blood T cell repertoires in COVID-19. The repertoire was sequenced with immunoSEQ multiplex PCR; TCRdb's copy has only in-frame clones and lacks some. The data show fewer than 350,000 clones, roughly 93% seen once. Material: PBMCs or T cells enriched from blood (not recorded which). These TCRs come from a middle-aged woman with acute COVID-19. CDR3s leave out the opening cysteine and the closing phenylalanine or tryptophan. The D gene is left open where the match is weak.

d_gene: .; v_gene: TRBV30; j_gene: TRBJ1-2; CDR3aa: AWSESVNYGYT
d_gene: .; v_gene: TRBV24-1; j_gene: TRBJ2-2; CDR3aa: ATSAHRDTGELF
d_gene: .; v_gene: TRBV11-3; j_gene: TRBJ2-7; CDR3aa: ASSPRPPDSYEQY
d_gene: .; v_gene: TRBV6-5; j_gene: TRBJ2-7; CDR3aa: ASSYFVGVTYEQY
d_gene: TRBD2; v_gene: TRBV29-1; j_gene: TRBJ2-1; CDR3aa: SFGGTYNEQF
d_gene: TRBD1; v_gene: TRBV15; j_gene: TRBJ2-7; CDR3aa: ATSVTGTGYNEQY
d_gene: .; v_gene: TRBV5-4; j_gene: TRBJ1-2; CDR3aa: ASSFPRNYGYT
d_gene: .; v_gene: TRBV28; j_gene: TRBJ1-5; CDR3aa: ASSPLKQARANQPQH
d_gene: .; v_gene: TRBV15; j_gene: TRBJ2-1; CDR3aa: ATMEDNEQF
d_gene: .; v_gene: TRBV7-9; j_gene: TRBJ2-2; CDR3aa: ASPMNRGHSGELF
d_gene: .; v_gene: TRBV3-1/TRBV3-2; j_gene: TRBJ1-2; CDR3aa: ASSGGLQYGYT
d_gene: TRBD1; v_gene: TRBV2; j_gene: TRBJ1-3; CDR3aa: ASSDGGPGQGGHTIY
d_gene: .; v_gene: TRBV30; j_gene: TRBJ2-1; CDR3aa: AWSVQALANEQF
d_gene: TRBD1; v_gene: TRBV4-3; j_gene: TRBJ1-4; CDR3aa: ASSRIGPGQGNEKLF
d_gene: TRBD1; v_gene: TRBV28; j_gene: TRBJ2-7; CDR3aa: ASSRDRGPYEQY
d_gene: .; v_gene: TRBV30; j_gene: TRBJ1-2; CDR3aa: AWVTEGYGYT
d_gene: .; v_gene: TRBV28; j_gene: TRBJ2-7; CDR3aa: ASSTSGTAGYEQY
d_gene: TRBD2; v_gene: TRBV5-1; j_gene: TRBJ2-5; CDR3aa: ASSLDSGGQTQY
d_gene: .; v_gene: TRBV9; j_gene: TRBJ2-5; CDR3aa: ASSWRGTASQETQY
d_gene: .; v_gene: TRBV10-3; j_gene: TRBJ1-2; CDR3aa: AISTGGGSGYGYT
d_gene: .; v_gene: TRBV19; j_gene: TRBJ2-7; CDR3aa: ASSIYTGQTYEQY
d_gene: .; v_gene: TRBV6-5; j_gene: TRBJ1-1; CDR3aa: ASSYKSTGMNTEAF
d_gene: TRBD1; v_gene: TRBV19; j_gene: TRBJ2-7; CDR3aa: ASKRGRESYEQY
d_gene: .; v_gene: TRBV2; j_gene: TRBJ2-7; CDR3aa: ASSDTYEQY
d_gene: TRBD1; v_gene: TRBV5-1; j_gene: TRBJ2-7; CDR3aa: ASSVGQGSYEQY